This TCR beta chain was identified during a study of radiation and T cells in renal cell carcinoma. Repertoires were generated with immunoSEQ multiplex PCR, while TCRdb's copy carries only in-frame clones and drops some. The top ten hold 10% to 15% of the sample, which has more than 150,000 clones, roughly 87% seen once. About this clone itself: Germline and junction disagree at one end, which may indicate a read error.

CDR1 and CDR2 from the germline V gene are SSHAT and FNYEAQ (reference sequence). CDR3 length equals 18 residues. The time point: blood 2 weeks post-SBRT. Sample treatment: 15 Gy SBRT to primary tumor, nephrectomy 4 weeks later. The sequenced sample was blood, obtained from a patient whose treatment included radiotherapy and nephrectomy. The rearrangement joins TRBV7-7 to TRBJ2-5; D call uncertain. This receptor was taken from a woman between 45 and 60 years old with renal cell carcinoma. As DNA, the CDR3 is TGTGCTAGCAGCTTAGCAACAGTGAGGAACTCCCAGTGTGGGACCCAGTACTTC. Amino acid sequence: CASSLATVRNSQCGTQYF.